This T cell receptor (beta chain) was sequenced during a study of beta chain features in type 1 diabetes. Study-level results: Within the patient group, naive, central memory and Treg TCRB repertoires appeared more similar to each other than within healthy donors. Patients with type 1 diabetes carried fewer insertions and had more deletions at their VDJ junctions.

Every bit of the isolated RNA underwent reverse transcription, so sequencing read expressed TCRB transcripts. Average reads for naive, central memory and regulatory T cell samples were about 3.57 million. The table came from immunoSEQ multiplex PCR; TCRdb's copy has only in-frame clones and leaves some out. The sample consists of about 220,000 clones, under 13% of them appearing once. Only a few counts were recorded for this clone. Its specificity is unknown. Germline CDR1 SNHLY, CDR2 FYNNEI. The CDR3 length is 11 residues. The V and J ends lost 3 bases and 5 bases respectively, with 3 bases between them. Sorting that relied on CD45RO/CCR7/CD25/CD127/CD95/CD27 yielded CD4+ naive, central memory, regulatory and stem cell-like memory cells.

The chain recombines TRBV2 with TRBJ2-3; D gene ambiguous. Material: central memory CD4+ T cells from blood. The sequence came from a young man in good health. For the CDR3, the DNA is TGTGCCAGCAGTGATCGAGATACGCAGTATTTT. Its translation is CASSDRDTQYF.